One sample yielded the 21 T cell receptor beta chains listed below, sequenced in a study of T-cell memory formation after mild COVID-19. TCRdb itself ran the 5' RACE reads through MiXCR, one entry per CDR3 protein. This table has about 39,000 distinct CDR3 sequences, 6% to 6.5% appearing once. The sample consisted of PBMCs or a T cell subset sorted from them (not recorded which). Receptors originate from an adult who had mild COVID-19 (a few samples of this study predate the infection). Cell type and time point are not known.

This chain uses TRBV5-5 with TRBJ1-2; D is perhaps TRBD1 (5 bases). Trimming removed 4 bases from V and 4 bases from J, with 17 bases in between. The CDR3 runs 15 residues. Germline V gene data show CDR1 as SGHKS and CDR2 as YYEKEE (reference sequence). This chain's CDR3 is CASSQGGGTGYGYTF. DNA for the CDR3: TGTGCCAGCAGCCAGGGTGGAGGGACGGGCTATGGCTACACCTTC.

This clonotype has at least ten counts. The CDR3 reads CATSRRLAEHNEQFF. The CDR3 DNA sequence: TGTGCCACCAGCAGACGACTAGCGGAACACAATGAGCAGTTCTTC. The chain combines TRBV15 with TRBJ2-1, with 9 bases identical to TRBD2. The germline V gene encodes CDR1 LNHNV and CDR2 YYDKDF (reference sequence). The trim removed 2 bases at V and 5 bases at J, leaving 4 bases unmatched. CDR3 length: 15 amino acids.

This clonotype came up a few times. The genes are TRBV20-1 and TRBJ2-1; 13 bases align to TRBD2. The CDR3 runs 16 residues. Germline CDR1 reads DFQATT; CDR2 reads SNEGSKA (reference sequence). Trimming took 5 bases from V and 5 from J; bases not matched to a gene: 9. The CDR3 protein is CSAPQTSGRWNNEQFF. The CDR3 bases are TGCAGTGCTCCCCAGACTAGCGGGAGGTGGAACAATGAGCAGTTCTTC.

This clonotype has a count of ten or more. The CDR3 loop is CASSPDRKNTEAFF. The DNA for the CDR3 is TGTGCCAGCTCACCGGACAGGAAGAACACTGAAGCTTTCTTT. The gene calls are TRBV18 and TRBJ1-1; TRBD1 matches at 7 bases. This CDR3 is built from 14 residues. Unmatched junction bases numbered 2, after V lost 3 bases and J lost 1 base. Germline V lookup: CDR1 KGHSH, CDR2 LQKENI.

This clonotype was recorded a few times. This chain connects TRBV6-5 to TRBJ2-1; 7 bases match TRBD1. After removal of 0 bases from V and 4 bases from J, the junction contained 3 bases not matched to a gene. The CDR3 spans 15 residues. Germline V gives CDR1 MNHEY, CDR2 SVGAGI. CDR3 residues: CASSYSGDSYNEQFF. CDR3 nucleotides: TGTGCCAGCAGTTACTCGGGGGACAGTTACAATGAGCAGTTCTTC.

The table lists this clonotype with many counts. The chain has TRBV7-9 and TRBJ2-3; tentatively, D is TRBD1 (8 bases). The CDR3 sequence is 15 residues long. Germline CDR1 SEHNR, CDR2 FQNEAQ (reference sequence). The ends were cut back, 2 bases at V and 1 base at J, with 10 bases in the middle. The CDR3 DNA reads TGTGCCAGCAGCTTAACAGGGGGGGGCACAGATACGCAGTATTTT. Translating gives CASSLTGGGTDTQYF. Combining the CDR3 with reference TRBV7-9 and TRBJ2-3 gives the whole variable domain DTGVSQNPRHKITKRGQNVTFRCDPISEHNRLYWYRQTLGQGPEFLTYFQNEAQLEKSRLLSDRFSAERPKGSFSTLEIQRTEQGDSAMYLCASSLTGGGTDTQYFGPGTRLTVL.

This clonotype was detected ten times or more. The V and J genes are TRBV11-2 and TRBJ2-7; 7 bases are shared with TRBD1. CDR1 is SGHAT, CDR2 FQNNGV, per germline. V was pared by 1 base and J by 4 bases, with 16 bases of the junction left unmatched. There are 18 residues in the CDR3. CDR3 loop: CASSLGGSDRRTYYEQYF. The CDR3 DNA is TGTGCCAGCAGCTTAGGGGGCTCGGACAGGAGAACTTATTACGAGCAGTACTTC.

The chain recombines TRBV12-3 or TRBV12-4 with TRBJ2-3; tentatively, D is TRBD1 or TRBD2 (5 bases each). The CDR3 contains 15 residues. With 7 bases removed from V and 0 bases from J, the gap between germline ends came to 14 bases. In nucleotides, the CDR3 is TGTGCCAGCACACAGAGGGGCGCGAGCACAGATACGCAGTATTTT. This translates into CASTQRGASTDTQYF.

The chain combines TRBV7-3 with TRBJ2-2; tentative D call: TRBD2 (5 bases). Looked up from germline, CDR1 is SGHTA and CDR2 is FQGTGA. Trimming pared 8 bases from V and 5 bases from J, leaving 15 bases between. This CDR3 is built from 14 residues. In DNA form, the CDR3 reads TGTGCCAGCGCCGGTAAACGAGGGACCGGGGAGCTGTTTTTT. Residues: CASAGKRGTGELFF.

The chain uses TRBV7-2 and TRBJ1-6; D ambiguous. CDR1 is SGHTA and CDR2 is FQGNSA in the germline V gene. Trimming took 6 bases from V and 7 from J, leaving 10 bases between them. There are 13 residues in the CDR3. CDR3 sequence: CASSQYINSPLHF. The CDR3 nucleotides read TGTGCCAGCAGTCAATACATAAATTCACCCCTCCACTTT.

This clonotype appeared many times. The V and J genes are TRBV4-1 and TRBJ2-5, with 10 bases fitting TRBD2. Per germline, CDR1 MGHRA and CDR2 YSYEKL. V was clipped by 0 bases and J by 3 bases; unmatched bases: 1. This CDR3 spans 15 amino acids. In DNA, the CDR3 is TGCGCCAGCAGCCAAGAACTAGCGGGAAAAGAGACCCAGTACTTC. It specifies CASSQELAGKETQYF.

The chain links TRBV20-1 to TRBJ1-2, with 8 bases lining up with TRBD1. There are 14 residues in the CDR3. Germline CDR1 is DFQATT and CDR2 is SNEGSKA (reference sequence). V lost 0 bases to trimming and J lost 8 bases; unmatched junction nucleotides: 8. CDR3 loop: CSARDLGQGDGYTF. In DNA, the CDR3 is TGCAGTGCTAGAGATCTCGGACAGGGTGACGGCTACACCTTC.

At least ten counts were recorded for this clonotype. The chain uses TRBV6-2 or TRBV6-3 and TRBJ2-3; possibly TRBD1 for D (6 bases). The germline V and J ends were trimmed by 2 bases and 2 bases, with 11 bases remaining between them. CDR1 is MNHEY, CDR2 SVGEGT, per germline. The CDR3 has 15 amino acids. The CDR3 DNA sequence: TGTGCCAGCAGTTACCACAGGGACCCCACAGATACGCAGTATTTT. Translation: CASSYHRDPTDTQYF.

The J gene is TRBJ2-5, the V gene TRBV6-1; no reliable D call. Germline values: CDR1 MNHNS, CDR2 SASEGT. V dropped 5 bases and J dropped 2 bases, with 12 bases sitting between them. There are 14 residues in the CDR3. CDR3 DNA: TGTGCCAGCAGTTACCTACCCGGGCAAGAGACCCAGTACTTC. Its translation: CASSYLPGQETQYF.

The chain has TRBV7-2 and TRBJ2-2, with 8 nucleotides matching TRBD1. Germline V gene data show CDR1 as SGHTA and CDR2 as FQGNSA. The CDR3 spans 15 residues. V trimming: 3 bases; J trimming: 5 bases; junction bases outside the gene matches: 5. The CDR3, as DNA: TGTGCCAGCAGCTTCGACAGGGGATTAACCGGGGAGCTGTTTTTT. Protein: CASSFDRGLTGELFF.

Many counts were recorded for this clonotype. This CDR3 is CASSSGTSGRALETQYF. As DNA, the CDR3 is TGTGCCAGCAGCTCAGGGACTAGCGGGAGGGCCTTAGAGACCCAGTACTTC. The gene calls are TRBV12-3 or TRBV12-4 and TRBJ2-5; 16 nucleotides align to TRBD2. V dropped 6 bases and J dropped 4; count of bases not matched to a gene: 8. CDR3 length: 17 residues.

This clonotype was counted at least ten times. The CDR3: CASSLGTGVRTEAFF. The CDR3 nucleotides read TGTGCCAGCAGTTTAGGGACAGGGGTTCGCACTGAAGCTTTCTTT. The chain recombines TRBV12-3 or TRBV12-4 with TRBJ1-1, with 9 nucleotides matching TRBD1. The CDR3 length is 15 residues. The junction had 4 bases not matched to a gene; V was cut back by 1 base and J by 4 bases.

Only a few counts were recorded for this clonotype. One end of the junction fails to match germline, which may point to a read error. The rearrangement joins TRBV24-1 to TRBJ2-1, with a weak D call TRBD1 (6 bases). Germline V gives CDR1 KGHDR, CDR2 SFDVKD. This CDR3 comprises 16 residues. CDR3 nucleotides: TGTGCCACCAGTGACTCGGCGCAGGGGTGGTACAATGAGCATTTCTTC. Its translation is CATSDSAQGWYNEHFF.

At least ten counts were recorded for this clonotype. This chain uses TRBV5-1 with TRBJ2-7; weak D call: TRBD1 (6 bases). The germline gives CDR1 SGHRS, CDR2 YFSETQ. V gave up 1 base and J gave up 4 bases, with 12 bases separating them. This CDR3 is built from 14 residues. The CDR3 coding sequence is TGCGCCAGCAGCTTGTCCTACAGGGTGTACGAGCAGTACTTC. This gives the protein CASSLSYRVYEQYF.

There are a few counts of this clonotype. This rearrangement joins TRBV30 to TRBJ1-3, with no clear D. CDR1 and CDR2 from the germline V gene are GTSNPN and SVGIG (reference sequence). V lost 2 bases to trimming and J lost 2 bases, with 16 bases between them. The CDR3 spans 16 residues. The DNA of the CDR3 is TGTGCCTGGAGTTTCCTTGGGCTGACGGCTGGAAACACCATATATTTT. This gives the protein CAWSFLGLTAGNTIYF.

This clonotype has a handful of counts. This chain uses TRBV6-5 with TRBJ1-5; TRBD1 agrees at 10 bases. The trim removed 0 bases at V and 1 base at J, leaving 6 bases unmatched. This CDR3 has 18 amino acids. CDR1 and CDR2 from the germline V gene are MNHEY and SVGAGI. CDR3 region: CASSYSGDRGLSNQPQHF. In nucleotides, the CDR3 is TGTGCCAGCAGTTACTCCGGTGACAGGGGGCTAAGCAATCAGCCCCAGCATTTT.